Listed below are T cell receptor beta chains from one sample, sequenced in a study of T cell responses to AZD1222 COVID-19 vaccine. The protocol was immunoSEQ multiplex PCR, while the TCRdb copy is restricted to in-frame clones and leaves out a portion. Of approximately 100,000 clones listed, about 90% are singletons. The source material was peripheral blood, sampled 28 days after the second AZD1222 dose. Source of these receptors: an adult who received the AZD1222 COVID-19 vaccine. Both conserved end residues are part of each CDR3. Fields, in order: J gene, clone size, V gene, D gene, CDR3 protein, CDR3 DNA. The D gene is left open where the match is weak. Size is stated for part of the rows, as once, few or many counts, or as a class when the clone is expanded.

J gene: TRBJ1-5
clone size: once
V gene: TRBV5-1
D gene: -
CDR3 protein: CASSLVPGANQPQHF
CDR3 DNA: TGCGCCAGCAGCTTGGTTCCAGGGGCGAATCAGCCCCAGCATTTT

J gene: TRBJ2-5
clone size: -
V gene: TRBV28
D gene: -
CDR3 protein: CASTRGGAYQETQYF
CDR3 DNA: TGTGCCAGCACCCGAGGTGGGGCCTACCAAGAGACCCAGTACTTC

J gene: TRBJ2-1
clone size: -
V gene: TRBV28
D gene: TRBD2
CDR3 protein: CASSAGLAVANEQFF
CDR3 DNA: TGTGCCAGCAGTGCGGGACTAGCCGTAGCCAATGAGCAGTTCTTC

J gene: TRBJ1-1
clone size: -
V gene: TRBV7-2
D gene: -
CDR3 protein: CASSLWDKNTEAFF
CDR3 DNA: TGTGCCAGCAGCTTATGGGACAAGAACACTGAAGCTTTCTTT

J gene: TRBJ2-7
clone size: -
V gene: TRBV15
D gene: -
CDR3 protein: CATHKGSFSGDPYEQYF
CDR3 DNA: TGTGCCACCCATAAGGGGAGTTTTAGCGGAGATCCCTACGAGCAGTACTTC

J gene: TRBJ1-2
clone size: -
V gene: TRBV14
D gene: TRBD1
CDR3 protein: CASRSGQSVNYGYTF
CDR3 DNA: TGTGCCAGCAGATCGGGACAGTCCGTTAACTATGGCTACACCTTC

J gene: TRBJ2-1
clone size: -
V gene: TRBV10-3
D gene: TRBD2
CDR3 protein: CAISGVAGVDEQFF
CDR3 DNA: TGTGCCATCAGTGGGGTAGCGGGAGTGGATGAGCAGTTCTTC

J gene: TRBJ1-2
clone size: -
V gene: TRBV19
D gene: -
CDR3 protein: CASSIGGLYGYTF
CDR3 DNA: TGTGCCAGTAGTATAGGCGGCCTCTATGGCTACACCTTC

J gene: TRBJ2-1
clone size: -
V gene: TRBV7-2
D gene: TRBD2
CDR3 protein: CASSYLAGGSPSYNEQFF
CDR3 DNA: TGTGCCAGCAGCTATCTAGCGGGAGGTTCTCCCTCCTACAATGAGCAGTTCTTC

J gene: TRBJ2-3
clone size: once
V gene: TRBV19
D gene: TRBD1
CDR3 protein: CASSARTGVSTDTQYF
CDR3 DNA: TGTGCCAGTAGTGCCAGGACAGGAGTCAGCACAGATACGCAGTATTTT

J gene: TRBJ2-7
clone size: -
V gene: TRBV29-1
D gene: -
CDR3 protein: CSVVGERSYEQYF
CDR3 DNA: TGCAGCGTTGTTGGAGAGAGGTCCTACGAGCAGTACTTC

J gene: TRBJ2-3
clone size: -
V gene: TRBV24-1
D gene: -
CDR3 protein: CATSVSGGTDTQYF
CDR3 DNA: TGTGCCACCAGTGTCAGCGGAGGCACAGATACGCAGTATTTT

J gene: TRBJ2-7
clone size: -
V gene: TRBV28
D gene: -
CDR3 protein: CASSSPRSQGRTYEQYF
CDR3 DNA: TGTGCCAGCAGTTCCCCTCGTTCGCAGGGGAGAACCTACGAGCAGTACTTC

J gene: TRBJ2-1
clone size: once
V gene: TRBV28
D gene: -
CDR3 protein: CASSFRNTREANEQFF
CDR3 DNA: TGTGCCAGCAGTTTCAGGAATACTAGAGAAGCCAATGAGCAGTTCTTC

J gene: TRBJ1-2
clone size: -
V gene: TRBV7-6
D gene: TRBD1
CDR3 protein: CASSLESTGGYGYTF
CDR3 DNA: TGTGCCAGCAGCTTAGAGTCGACAGGGGGCTATGGCTACACCTTC

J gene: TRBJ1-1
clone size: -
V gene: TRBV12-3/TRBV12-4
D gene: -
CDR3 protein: CASSLRGGTEAFF
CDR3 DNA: TGTGCCAGCAGTTTAAGAGGGGGCACTGAAGCTTTCTTT

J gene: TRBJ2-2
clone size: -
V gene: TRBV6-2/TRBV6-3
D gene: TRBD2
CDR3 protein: CASSYYTSGRNTGELFF
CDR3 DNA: TGTGCCAGCAGTTATTACACTAGCGGGAGGAACACCGGGGAGCTGTTTTTT

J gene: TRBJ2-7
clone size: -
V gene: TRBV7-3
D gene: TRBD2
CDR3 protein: CASSLFNGGTYEQYF
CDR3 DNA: TGTGCCAGCAGCTTATTTAACGGGGGGACCTACGAGCAGTACTTC

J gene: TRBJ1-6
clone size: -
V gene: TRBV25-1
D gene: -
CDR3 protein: CASSRTPDVSPLHF
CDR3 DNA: TGTGCCAGCAGTCGGACGCCGGATGTTTCACCCCTCCACTTT

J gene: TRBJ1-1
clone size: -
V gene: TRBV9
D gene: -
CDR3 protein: CASSVSMNTEAFF
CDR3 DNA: TGTGCCAGCAGCGTATCTATGAACACTGAAGCTTTCTTT

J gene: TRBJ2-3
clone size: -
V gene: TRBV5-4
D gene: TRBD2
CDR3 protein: CASSLSSSGRRADTQYF
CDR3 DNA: TGTGCCAGCAGCTTGTCCTCTAGCGGGAGGAGGGCAGATACGCAGTATTTT

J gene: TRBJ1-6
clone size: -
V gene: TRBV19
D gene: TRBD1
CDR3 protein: CASSTTTGGDSPLHF
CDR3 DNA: TGTGCCAGTAGTACAACTACAGGGGGCGATTCACCCCTCCACTTT

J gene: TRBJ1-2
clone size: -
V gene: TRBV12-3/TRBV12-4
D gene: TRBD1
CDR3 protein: CASSRTGYGYTF
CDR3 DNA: TGTGCCAGCAGCCGGACAGGCTATGGCTACACCTTC

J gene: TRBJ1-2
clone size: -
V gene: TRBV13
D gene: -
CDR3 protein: CASSSTQGPGYGYTF
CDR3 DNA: TGTGCCAGCAGCTCTACACAGGGTCCGGGCTATGGCTACACCTTC

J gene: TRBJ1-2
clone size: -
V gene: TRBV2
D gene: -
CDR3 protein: CASSEQGHRYGYTF
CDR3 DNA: TGTGCCAGCAGTGAACAGGGTCACCGCTATGGCTACACCTTC

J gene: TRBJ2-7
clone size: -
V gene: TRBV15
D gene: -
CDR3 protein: CATSRETGTPNEQYF
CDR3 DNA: TGTGCCACCAGCAGAGAAACCGGGACACCCAACGAGCAGTACTTC

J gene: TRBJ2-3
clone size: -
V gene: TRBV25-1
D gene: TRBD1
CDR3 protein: CASSDPTRDSLTDTQYF
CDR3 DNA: TGTGCCAGCAGTGATCCAACCCGGGACAGCCTCACAGATACGCAGTATTTT

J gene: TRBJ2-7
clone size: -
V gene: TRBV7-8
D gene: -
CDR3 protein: CASSSRQSYEQYF
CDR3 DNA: TGTGCCAGCAGCTCAAGACAGTCCTACGAGCAGTACTTC

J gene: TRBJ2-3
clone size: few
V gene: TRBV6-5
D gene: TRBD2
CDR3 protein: CASRTAGATDTQYF
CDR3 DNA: TGTGCCAGCAGAACGGCGGGAGCCACAGATACGCAGTATTTT

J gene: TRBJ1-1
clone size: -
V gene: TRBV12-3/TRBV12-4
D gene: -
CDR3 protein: CASSLLGPAEAFF
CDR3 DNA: TGTGCCAGCAGTTTACTCGGGCCGGCTGAAGCTTTCTTT

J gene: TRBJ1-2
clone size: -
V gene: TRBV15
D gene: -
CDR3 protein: CATSRDGQGLRYGYTF
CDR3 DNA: TGTGCCACCAGCAGAGATGGGCAGGGCCTCCGCTATGGCTACACCTTC

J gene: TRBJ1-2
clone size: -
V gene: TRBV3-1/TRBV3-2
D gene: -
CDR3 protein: CASSQDLSTNYGYTF
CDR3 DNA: TGTGCCAGCAGCCAAGATCTCAGTACTAACTATGGCTACACCTTC

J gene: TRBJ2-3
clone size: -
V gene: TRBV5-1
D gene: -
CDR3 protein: CASSFGGTDTQYF
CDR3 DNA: TGCGCCAGCAGCTTTGGGGGCACAGATACGCAGTATTTT

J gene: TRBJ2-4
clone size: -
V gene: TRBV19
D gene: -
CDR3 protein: CASSIGRGGHLAKNIQYF
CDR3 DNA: TGTGCCAGTAGTATTGGCCGAGGGGGGCACCTAGCCAAAAACATTCAGTACTTC

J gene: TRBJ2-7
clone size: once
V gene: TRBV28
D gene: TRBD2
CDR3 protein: CASGLAGGSYEQYF
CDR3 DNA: TGTGCCAGCGGACTAGCGGGAGGCTCCTACGAGCAGTACTTC

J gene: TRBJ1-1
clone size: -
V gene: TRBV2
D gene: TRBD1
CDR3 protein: CASTQGENTEAFF
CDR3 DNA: TGTGCCAGCACACAGGGGGAGAACACTGAAGCTTTCTTT

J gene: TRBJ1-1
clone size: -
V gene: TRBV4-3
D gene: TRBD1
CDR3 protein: CASSQVYGQVSGEAFF
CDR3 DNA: TGCGCCAGCAGCCAAGTTTATGGACAGGTGTCAGGTGAAGCTTTCTTT

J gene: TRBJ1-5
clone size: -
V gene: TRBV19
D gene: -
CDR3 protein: CASSIQGRQNQPQHF
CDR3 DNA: TGTGCCAGTAGTATCCAGGGACGGCAAAATCAGCCCCAGCATTTT

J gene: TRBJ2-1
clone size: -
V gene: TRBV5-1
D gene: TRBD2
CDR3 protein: CASSLNSGRPNEQFF
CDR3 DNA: TGCGCCAGCAGCTTGAATAGCGGGAGGCCCAATGAGCAGTTCTTC

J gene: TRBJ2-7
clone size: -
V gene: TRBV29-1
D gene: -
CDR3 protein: CSVGGDRTYSAYEQYF
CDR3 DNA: TGCAGCGTTGGGGGGGACAGAACATACTCCGCCTACGAGCAGTACTTC

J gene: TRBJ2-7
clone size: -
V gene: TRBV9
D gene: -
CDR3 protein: CASSVDYGEQYF
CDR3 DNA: TGTGCCAGCAGCGTAGATTATGGCGAGCAGTACTTC

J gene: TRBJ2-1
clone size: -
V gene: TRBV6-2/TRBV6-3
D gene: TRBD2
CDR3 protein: CASSYSTSGRFEQFF
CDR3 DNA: TGTGCCAGCAGTTACTCGACTAGCGGGAGATTTGAGCAGTTCTTC

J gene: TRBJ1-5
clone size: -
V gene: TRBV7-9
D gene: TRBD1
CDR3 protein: CASSLVPLGQGNYQPQHF
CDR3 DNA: TGTGCCAGCAGCTTAGTTCCCTTAGGACAGGGTAATTATCAGCCCCAGCATTTT

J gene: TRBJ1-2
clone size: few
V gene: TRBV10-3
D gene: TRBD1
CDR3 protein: CAISADRGYGYTF
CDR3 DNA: TGTGCCATCAGCGCGGACAGGGGCTATGGCTACACCTTC